This record concerns one TCR beta chain sequence. This sample is drawn from a study of blood T cell repertoires in COVID-19. About the research overall: Some COVID-19 samples were acute and others convalescent; all came from the United States, Italy and Spain.

Libraries were prepared by immunoSEQ multiplex PCR; TCRdb keeps only in-frame clonotypes and omits some of them. The data hold approximately 60,000 clones, with approximately 93% observed a single time. Trimming took 3 bases from V and 7 from J; bases not matched to a gene: 7. The CDR3 runs to 14 residues. Germline CDR1 SGHRS, CDR2 YFSETQ. This TCR was recovered from a man aged 70 or older with active COVID-19. The chain recombines TRBV5-1 with TRBJ1-2, with 9 positions matching TRBD1. Input material: peripheral blood. The CDR3 reads CASSSTTGGVGYTF. CDR3 DNA: TGCGCCAGCAGCTCGACTACAGGGGGCGTTGGCTACACCTTC.